This T cell receptor beta chain comes out of a study of T cells expressing NK-cell markers. On the study more broadly: Serological testing identified seven of the eight sequenced donors as HCMV-seropositive and one as seronegative.

With UMIs, 5'RACE template switching was used to make TCR beta cDNA. TCRdb reprocessed the 5' RACE reads; each CDR3 protein has one entry and no DNA is given. This sample's table reports hundreds of thousands of distinct CDR3 sequences. Per the germline V gene, CDR1 is LNHDA and CDR2 is SQIVND (reference sequence). The CDR3 contains 14 residues. This receptor was identified in a woman between 18 and 70 years old in good health. Sequencing input: blood T cells: a sorted CD56 or NKG2C T cell subset, CD4+ or CD8+ T cells, or bulk PBMC T cells (not recorded which). The rearrangement links TRBV19 to TRBJ2-7; the TCRdb call, TRBD2, lacks DNA for checking. CDR3 sequence: CASSIPGLASEQYF.